The T cell receptor beta chain described here comes from a study of CD8+ T cells in alopecia areata (dated by TCRdb to 2017 to 2018). At the level of the whole study: High-throughput TCRbeta sequencing was used to examine T cell clonal expansion in alopecia areata in both the C3H/HeJ mouse model and human patients. Human TCRbeta sequencing covered scalp tissue and sorted CD4+ and CD8+ peripheral blood T cells from patchy and totalis/universalis alopecia areata patients and healthy controls. Clonality in the scalp was compared among normal scalp (n=4), patchy alopecia areata scalp (n=8), and alopecia totalis/universalis scalp (n=8). RNA came from the PAXgene miRNA kit for fixed scalp, the miRNeasy kit for PBMCs, and the RNeasy kit for mouse skin. TCRbeta CDR3 regions were amplified by immunoSEQ multiplex PCR using 35 Vbeta forward and 13 Jbeta reverse primers. Overall study results and their limits: Shared TCR sequences between patients were less evident than in mice, which may be partly attributable to HLA diversity in the patient population. Unlike mouse skin, which is dominated by gammadelta T cells, normal human skin has resident alphabeta T cells that are also sequenced, and this complicates analysis of the scalp TCR repertoire. Higher clonality and more expanded CD8+ clones were observed in lesional scalp than in normal scalp, particularly in alopecia totalis/universalis, a finding suggestive of antigenic drive.

CDR1 and CDR2, per the germline V gene, are SGHVS and FNYEAQ. Reading from cysteine to phenylalanine, the CDR3 counts 14 amino acids. Kept here is only the CDR3 DNA, which spans 42 bases and is read in frame from base 1. V has 2 bases trimmed and J has 11 bases trimmed; junction bases matching no gene number 8. The library was generated by the immunoSEQ multiplex PCR assay. RNA was extracted from all samples and reverse transcribed into cDNA, which served as template for TCR sequencing. First-strand cDNA was synthesized using SuperScript III with a 2:1 mix of oligo-dT and random hexamers. Amplification bias was assessed with a synthetic immune receptor repertoire, and residual bias was removed computationally. From the authors' description of their analysis: After raw reads were preprocessed to remove errors, the CDR3 was defined following IMGT conventions as running from the conserved cysteine to phenylalanine. To get clonality, Shannon entropy was normalized by log2 of the number of productive unique TCRs and the result was subtracted from 1. Whether scalp clones were CD4 or CD8 was inferred by matching scalp TCRbeta sequences against CD4 and CD8 repertoires sorted from blood. TCRdb stores this immuneACCESS table with in-frame sequences only. Part of the clones is absent; in the studies checked, under half of the shortfall reflects unresolved V genes, and no reason is known for the rest. The V and J calls and the clone size are those of that table, but D and trimming were determined from the DNA. A total of some 110,000 clones appear in this sample, roughly 66% of them only once. The top ten constitute approximately 2.8% of the sample.

PBMCs were isolated by density centrifugation and stained for CD3, CD4 and CD8, and CD4+ and CD8+ T cells were sorted on a FACSAria. Scalp biopsies and blood samples were provided by unaffected controls. This clone was found a few times. There is no known antigen for this receptor. No much larger clone exists at a distance of one base, and base qualities are not known. The receptor's source is a human donor in good health. Sequenced: CD4+ T cells sorted from blood. The sequence links TRBV7-6 to TRBJ2-5, with TRBD2 identical over 10 junction bases. The bases are TGTGCCAGCAGCTTAAGGCGAGCGGGGGGGGAGCAGTACTTC. The encoded protein is CASSLRRAGGEQYF.